The next 22 T cell receptor beta chains were all read from a single sample in a study of CD8+ T cells in alopecia areata. RNA, once extracted, was reverse transcribed into cDNA for use as the sequencing template. Profiling relied on immunoSEQ multiplex PCR, and the TCRdb table lists in-frame clones only, not all of them. The sample yields under 150,000 clones, around 48% seen once. Sequencing input: NKG2D-low CD8+ T cells sorted from blood. The source of these receptors is a human donor with alopecia areata.

In this sample, this clone turned up a few times. V is TRBV2 and J is TRBJ2-1, with TRBD2 as a possible D gene (5 bases). The CDR3 extends over 11 amino acids. Germline values: CDR1 SNHLY, CDR2 FYNNEI. Trimming cost V 9 bases and J 8 bases, with 11 bases left between them. The CDR3 sequence: CARGGYDEQFF. The CDR3 bases are TGTGCCAGAGGCGGGTACGATGAGCAGTTCTTC.

The chain has TRBV4-1 and TRBJ2-7; 7 bases line up with TRBD2. Trimming took 5 bases from V and 0 from J; bases not matched to a gene: 7. The CDR3 extends over 15 amino acids. The germline CDR1 and CDR2 sequences are MGHRA and YSYEKL. CDR3 residues: CASSYQRENSYEQYF. CDR3 coding DNA: TGCGCCAGCAGCTACCAGCGGGAAAACTCCTACGAGCAGTACTTC.

The chain is built from TRBV27 and TRBJ1-1; D not resolved. Germline V gene lookup returns CDR1 MNHEY and CDR2 SMNVEV (reference sequence). V dropped 0 bases and J dropped 11 bases, with 19 bases sitting between them. The CDR3 spans 15 residues. The CDR3 DNA reads as TGTGCCAGCAGTTTATCGCCCTACACCCACCCTGGGGCTTTCTTT. This gives the protein CASSLSPYTHPGAFF.

The chain joins TRBV29-1 to TRBJ2-2; either TRBD1 or TRBD2 may fit D (5 bases each). Germline CDR1 reads SQVTM; CDR2 reads ANQGSEA. This CDR3 has 13 residues. V was trimmed by 7 bases and J by 6 bases, leaving 15 bases between them. The CDR3, as DNA: TGCAGCGCCCCCGGGGCTCGGGCCGGGGAGCTGTTTTTT. As protein: CSAPGARAGELFF.

The DNA of the CDR3 is TGCAGCGTTGAGGGGGAAGCCGAGCAGTACTTC. Protein: CSVEGEAEQYF. The V gene is TRBV29-1, the J gene TRBJ2-7; D possibly matches TRBD1 or TRBD2 (5 bases each). Germline lookup yields CDR1 SQVTM and CDR2 ANQGSEA. This CDR3 has 11 amino acids. The germline V and J ends were trimmed by 3 bases and 6 bases, with 9 bases remaining between them.

The chain links TRBV11-2 to TRBJ2-5; D is possibly TRBD2 (5 bases). V was clipped by 5 bases and J by 5 bases, with 12 bases between them. Germline CDR1 and CDR2: SGHAT and FQNNGV. CDR3 length: 13 residues. CDR3 bases: TGTGCCAGCAGCCCCGAGGGTGGGGAGACCCAGTACTTC. It translates to CASSPEGGETQYF.

The chain couples TRBV29-1 to TRBJ2-1; 7 positions agree with TRBD2. The germline V gene encodes CDR1 SQVTM and CDR2 ANQGSEA. The CDR3 has 14 residues. CDR3 region: CSLTGGLIYNEQFF. The CDR3 bases are TGCAGTCTAACGGGGGGACTGATATACAATGAGCAGTTCTTC.

The chain recombines TRBV2 with TRBJ2-7; D unclear. V was trimmed by 6 bases and J by 5 bases, leaving 14 bases between them. This CDR3 has 13 residues. CDR1 is SNHLY, CDR2 FYNNEI, per germline. CDR3 bases: TGTGCCAGCAGCGTTTCTATCCGGGACGAGCAGTACTTC. Translation: CASSVSIRDEQYF. Full variable domain (remainder filled in from reference TRBV2 and TRBJ2-7): EPEVTQTPSHQVTQMGQEVILRCVPISNHLYFYWYRQILGQKVEFLVSFYNNEISEKSEIFDDQFSVERPDGSNFTLKIRSTKLEDSAMYFCASSVSIRDEQYFGPGTRLTVT.

The chain carries TRBV6-1 and TRBJ2-5, with 8 bases aligning to TRBD1. The V gene's germline CDR1 is MNHNS and CDR2 SASEGT. This CDR3 is built from 15 residues. Trimming at V came to 6 bases and at J to 5 bases, leaving 11 bases not matched to a gene. The DNA for the CDR3 is TGTGCCAGCAGCGCAACCTCAGGGGGCGCGGAGACCCAGTACTTC. It is translated as CASSATSGGAETQYF.

The CDR3 DNA follows: TGCGCCAGCAGCCAAGAACCCCGGGAATCGGCGTACAATGAGCAGTTCTTC. Its translation is CASSQEPRESAYNEQFF. The chain is built from TRBV4-1 and TRBJ2-1, with D tentatively TRBD2 (5 bases). The CDR3 is made up of 17 amino acids. Germline V gene sequence: CDR1 MGHRA, CDR2 YSYEKL. V was cut by 0 bases and J by 4 bases, with 16 bases left in between.

On this clone: Since a much larger clone is just one base distant, this may be a read error. The same CDR3 arises from other DNA sequences in this sample as well. The chain carries TRBV5-1 and TRBJ2-3; maybe TRBD2 (5 bases). V lost 0 bases to trimming and J lost 5 bases, with 7 bases between them. From germline, CDR1 is SGHRS and CDR2 YFSETQ. This CDR3 is 13 amino acids long. The chain's CDR3 is CASSLGGVDTQYF. The DNA of the CDR3 is TGCGCCAGCAGCTTGGGGGGAGTAGATACGCAGTATTTT.

This chain connects TRBV29-1 to TRBJ1-4, with no clear D. V shed 8 bases and J shed 3 bases, with 7 bases lying between them. This CDR3 comprises 11 residues. The V gene's germline CDR1 is SQVTM and CDR2 ANQGSEA. The CDR3 here is CSSEANEKLFF. CDR3 bases: TGCAGCTCTGAGGCTAATGAAAAACTGTTTTTT.

In this sample, this clone turned up a few times. The V and J genes are TRBV19 and TRBJ1-1; D remains ambiguous. The CDR3 totals 12 residues. The V and J ends lost 7 bases and 6 bases respectively, with 12 bases between them. CDR1 LNHDA and CDR2 SQIVND come from the germline V gene (reference sequence). The CDR3 is CASKIPGAEAFF. CDR3 coding DNA: TGTGCCAGTAAAATCCCCGGAGCTGAAGCTTTCTTT. Filled out from reference TRBV19 and TRBJ1-1, the complete variable domain reads DGGITQSPKYLFRKEGQNVTLSCEQNLNHDAMYWYRQDPGQGLRLIYYSQIVNDFQKGDIAEGYSVSREKKESFPLTVTSAQKNPTAFYLCASKIPGAEAFFGQGTRLTVV.

The V and J genes are TRBV23-1 and TRBJ2-1; D call uncertain. TRBV23-1 is labeled an ORF, and its function is uncertain. The CDR3 covers 15 residues. Trimming stripped 4 bases from V and 6 bases from J, with 16 bases between. The CDR3: CASSRIENPINEQFF. The DNA of the CDR3 is TGCGCCAGCAGTCGGATAGAGAACCCTATCAATGAGCAGTTCTTC.

This clone occurred a few times. V usage is TRBV6-5 and J usage is TRBJ2-5; D perhaps matches TRBD2 (6 bases). Germline V gene sequence: CDR1 MNHEY, CDR2 SVGAGI. The CDR3 loop spans 11 amino acids. Trimming shortened V by 7 bases and J by 11 bases, and 14 bases separated the two germline ends. CDR3 region: CASTGEGTQYF. The CDR3 DNA follows: TGTGCCAGCACTGGCGAGGGGACTCAGTACTTC.

This clone was recorded a few times. J is TRBJ2-3 and V is TRBV29-1, with 10 bases identical to TRBD2. Germline-derived CDR1 and CDR2 are SQVTM and ANQGSEA. CDR3 length equals 16 residues. V shed 2 bases, J shed 0 bases, and the junction held 5 bases outside the gene matches. The CDR3 coding sequence is TGCAGCGTTGAATCGGGACTAGCGTTTAGCACAGATACGCAGTATTTT. The encoded protein is CSVESGLAFSTDTQYF.

The chain links TRBV6-6 to TRBJ2-7; 7 nucleotides agree with TRBD1. V shed 5 bases and J 2 bases; nucleotides not matched to a gene: 6. The germline CDR1 and CDR2 sequences are MNHNY and SVGAGI (reference sequence). The CDR3 runs to 14 residues. The CDR3 here is CASSHRDRAYEQYF. In DNA, the CDR3 is TGTGCCAGCAGTCACCGGGACAGAGCCTACGAGCAGTACTTC.

The chain joins TRBV18 to TRBJ2-3, with 11 bases identical to TRBD2. The CDR3 length is 16 residues. CDR1 is KGHSH, CDR2 LQKENI, per germline. Losses at the gene ends were 0 bases for V and 1 base for J; bases not matched to a gene: 0. The CDR3 reads CASSPPGLAGTDTQYF. CDR3 bases: TGTGCCAGCTCACCACCGGGACTAGCGGGCACAGATACGCAGTATTTT.

The genes are TRBV30 and TRBJ2-1; perhaps TRBD1 as D (6 bases). The CDR3 loop spans 15 amino acids. Per germline, CDR1 GTSNPN and CDR2 SVGIG (reference sequence). V dropped 5 bases and J dropped 3 bases, with 17 bases sitting between them. Here the CDR3 reads CAWEDYTGRYNEQFF. CDR3 DNA: TGTGCCTGGGAGGATTATACAGGGCGCTACAATGAGCAGTTCTTC.

This clone was seen a handful of times. V is TRBV6-6 and J is TRBJ1-2; tentatively, D is TRBD1 (6 bases). Per germline, CDR1 MNHNY and CDR2 SVGAGI (reference sequence). V was clipped by 5 bases and J by 2 bases, with 12 bases between them. This CDR3 is 14 amino acids long. The CDR3 reads CASSQTGMNYGYTF. CDR3 bases: TGTGCCAGCAGTCAGACAGGAATGAACTATGGCTACACCTTC.

The rearrangement links TRBV2 to TRBJ1-2; TRBD1 matches at 10 bases. CDR1 is SNHLY and CDR2 is FYNNEI in the germline V gene. The CDR3 is 13 amino acids. Trimming at V came to 7 bases and at J to 4 bases, leaving 3 bases not matched to a gene. CDR3 sequence (DNA): TGTGCCAGCATGGACAGGGGGACCTATGGCTACACCTTC. Translated: CASMDRGTYGYTF.

The chain is built from TRBV27 and TRBJ1-4; no clear D. CDR1 is MNHEY, CDR2 SMNVEV, per germline (reference sequence). Between the trimmed V and J ends, which lost 3 bases and 0 bases, there was a span of 11 bases. The CDR3 sequence is 16 residues long. DNA for the CDR3: TGTGCCAGCAGTTTTCACCACCCAACAACTAATGAAAAACTGTTTTTT. It yields the protein CASSFHHPTTNEKLFF.